The 22 T cell receptor beta chains reported below all come from one sample, sequenced in a study of shared clonotypes between healthy human individuals. Only in-frame clones appear in the TCRdb table, and some are missing; sequencing was by immunoSEQ multiplex PCR. Of 2 million to 2.5 million clones in the sample, more than 85% were seen once. Sequenced input: naive CD4+ T cells from PBMCs. Subset specified: CD45RA+ positively selected. The origin of the receptors is a man younger than 30 in good health. Some clones in this sample may be carry-over from other donors' samples.

A single count supports this clone. The V gene is TRBV27, the J gene TRBJ1-5; tentative D call: TRBD1 (5 bases). This CDR3 is built from 17 residues. Trimming left V 7 bases short and J 0 bases short, with 19 bases between. Per the germline V gene, CDR1 is MNHEY and CDR2 is SMNVEV (reference sequence). CDR3 residues: CASNALGAPYSNQPQHF. In DNA form, the CDR3 reads TGTGCCAGCAACGCCTTAGGGGCCCCTTATAGCAATCAGCCCCAGCATTTT.

This sequence joins TRBV5-1 and TRBJ2-5, with TRBD1 identical over 12 bases. The CDR3 spans 15 residues. The junction had 8 bases not matched to a gene; V was cut back by 7 bases and J by 4 bases. From germline, CDR1 is SGHRS and CDR2 YFSETQ. The CDR3 DNA reads as TGCGCCAGCGCCCGGGACAGGGGGCTACGAGAGACCCAGTACTTC. This sequence encodes CASARDRGLRETQYF.

This chain connects TRBV4-2 to TRBJ1-1; D uncertain. Germline assignment: CDR1 LGHNA and CDR2 YNFKEQ. The CDR3 covers 16 residues. Between the trimmed V and J ends, which lost 1 base and 5 bases, there was a span of 17 bases. CDR3 sequence reads: CASSQVGERPGTEAFF. The CDR3 DNA sequence: TGTGCCAGCAGCCAAGTTGGGGAACGCCCGGGAACTGAAGCTTTCTTT.

This chain connects TRBV6-4 to TRBJ2-1; no reliable D call. The V gene's germline CDR1 is MRHNA and CDR2 SNTAGT. The CDR3 spans 12 residues. Trimming pared 6 bases from V and 9 bases from J, leaving 12 bases between. In DNA, the CDR3 is TGTGCCAGCAGAACCCTTGGCGGTGAGCAGTTCTTC. Amino acids: CASRTLGGEQFF.

The chain combines TRBV7-2 with TRBJ1-5; tentatively, D is TRBD1 (5 bases). The germline V gene has CDR1 SGHTA and CDR2 FQGNSA. Between the trimmed V and J ends, which lost 5 bases and 6 bases, there was a span of 11 bases. The CDR3 covers 13 residues. The CDR3 bases are TGTGCCAGCAGCCCAGGGAGTAGTCAGCCCCAGCATTTT. This codes for CASSPGSSQPQHF.

CDR3 sequence reads: CASSLGRTASSYEQYF. The CDR3 DNA reads as TGTGCCAGCAGCTTGGGACGGACAGCGAGCTCCTACGAGCAGTACTTC. The chain links TRBV5-4 to TRBJ2-7; possible D gene TRBD1, 6 bases. CDR1 and CDR2 (germline): SGHNT, YYREEE (reference sequence). This CDR3 has 16 amino acids. Trimming left V 0 bases short and J 0 bases short, with 13 bases between. Complete variable domain (other parts from reference TRBV5-4 and TRBJ2-7): ETGVTQSPTHLIKTRGQQVTLRCSSQSGHNTVSWYQQALGQGPQFIFQYYREEENGRGNFPPRFSGLQFPNYSSELNVNALELDDSALYLCASSLGRTASSYEQYFGPGTRLTVT.

On this clone: The sample holds other DNA sequences that translate to the same CDR3. The chain couples TRBV15 to TRBJ2-1; 9 bases fit TRBD2. The CDR3 is 16 residues long. Germline CDR1 reads LNHNV; CDR2 reads YYDKDF (reference sequence). The ends lost 0 bases at V and 6 bases at J; junction bases unmatched: 6. CDR3 DNA: TGTGCCACCAGCAGAGATAGGCTAGCGGGGTTCAATGAGCAGTTCTTC. Translation: CATSRDRLAGFNEQFF.

This rearrangement joins TRBV28 to TRBJ2-3; TRBD2 agrees at 12 bases. Looked up from germline, CDR1 is MDHEN and CDR2 is SYDVKM. The J segment lost 2 bases and the V segment lost 3 bases, leaving 12 bases of the junction unmatched. The CDR3 extends over 19 amino acids. CDR3 sequence reads: CASSFPPRLAGGYTDTQYF. The CDR3 DNA reads TGTGCCAGCAGTTTCCCCCCGCGGCTAGCGGGAGGGTACACAGATACGCAGTATTTT.

The gene calls are TRBV5-1 and TRBJ2-3, with 8 nucleotides matching TRBD2. This CDR3 comprises 15 residues. After removal of 4 bases from V and 3 bases from J, the junction contained 7 bases not matched to a gene. Germline values: CDR1 SGHRS, CDR2 YFSETQ. The CDR3 spells CASSQQTGGTDTQYF. Here the CDR3 DNA reads TGCGCCAGCAGCCAACAGACGGGGGGGACAGATACGCAGTATTTT.

This rearrangement joins TRBV5-4 to TRBJ2-1; no reliable D call. Germline assignment: CDR1 SGHNT and CDR2 YYREEE (reference sequence). The CDR3 has 15 amino acids. Trimming left V 3 bases short and J 2 bases short, with 12 bases between. The CDR3 nucleotides read TGTGCCAGCAGCTCCGGCCGATTCCCCTACAATGAGCAGTTCTTC. It encodes CASSSGRFPYNEQFF. Filled out from reference TRBV5-4 and TRBJ2-1, the complete variable domain reads ETGVTQSPTHLIKTRGQQVTLRCSSQSGHNTVSWYQQALGQGPQFIFQYYREEENGRGNFPPRFSGLQFPNYSSELNVNALELDDSALYLCASSSGRFPYNEQFFGPGTRLTVL.

This chain connects TRBV11-3 to TRBJ2-3; 12 bases are a match to TRBD2. This CDR3 is built from 15 residues. V was clipped by 3 bases and J by 4 bases; unmatched bases: 2. The germline gives CDR1 SGHNT, CDR2 YENEEA. CDR3 in amino acids: CASSFGLAGPDTQYF. CDR3 DNA sequence: TGTGCCAGCAGCTTTGGACTAGCGGGACCAGATACGCAGTATTTT. The whole variable domain, remainder taken from reference TRBV11-3 and TRBJ2-3, is EAGVVQSPRYKIIEKKQPVAFWCNPISGHNTLYWYLQNLGQGPELLIRYENEEAVDDSQLPKDRFSAERLKGVDSTLKIQPAELGDSAVYLCASSFGLAGPDTQYFGPGTRLTVL.

The chain links TRBV19 to TRBJ2-7; D gene uncertain. From germline, CDR1 is LNHDA and CDR2 SQIVND (reference sequence). CDR3 length equals 16 residues. V lost 8 bases to trimming and J lost 3 bases, with 23 bases between them. Here the CDR3 DNA reads TGTGCCAGTGCCACAGCCTCGCGGCAGGACCTCTACGAGCAGTACTTC. Translating it yields CASATASRQDLYEQYF.

The chain carries TRBV15 and TRBJ2-1; 8 bases map to TRBD2. This CDR3 spans 16 amino acids. Unmatched junction bases numbered 6, after V lost 1 base and J lost 4 bases. CDR1 and CDR2 (germline): LNHNV, YYDKDF (reference sequence). This CDR3 reads CATSRATGGRYNEQFF. The DNA for the CDR3 is TGTGCCACCAGCAGAGCAACGGGAGGGCGGTACAATGAGCAGTTCTTC.

The V gene is TRBV5-6, the J gene TRBJ1-5; D is uncertain. Trimming left V 1 base short and J 3 bases short, with 8 bases between. Germline-derived CDR1 and CDR2 are SGHDT and YYEEEE. The CDR3 contains 14 residues. CDR3 protein: CASSLTPNNQPQHF. CDR3 sequence (DNA): TGTGCCAGCAGCTTGACTCCTAACAATCAGCCCCAGCATTTT.

V and J are TRBV11-2 and TRBJ2-6; no clear D. The CDR3 has 15 amino acids. With 1 base removed from V and 0 bases from J, the gap between germline ends came to 4 bases. Germline V gene sequence: CDR1 SGHAT, CDR2 FQNNGV. The CDR3 DNA sequence: TGTGCCAGCAGCTTAGGGTTCTCTGGGGCCAACGTCCTGACTTTC. Translating it yields CASSLGFSGANVLTF.

This chain links TRBV14 with TRBJ1-5; D is uncertain. CDR3 length: 13 amino acids. The germline V gene has CDR1 SGHDN and CDR2 FVKESK. V was cut by 1 base and J by 4 bases, with 5 bases left in between. The CDR3 coding sequence is TGTGCCAGCAGCCAAGCCTCAAATCAGCCCCAGCATTTT. Translation: CASSQASNQPQHF.

The table lists this clone with a count of one. The rearrangement uses TRBV28 and TRBJ1-4, with D hard to call. V was clipped by 2 bases and J by 5 bases, with 9 bases between them. The CDR3 has 14 residues. The germline V gene encodes CDR1 MDHEN and CDR2 SYDVKM. The CDR3 DNA reads as TGTGCCAGCAGTTTAGGACGGCAGAATGAAAAACTGTTTTTT. Its translation is CASSLGRQNEKLFF.

The CDR3 is CASSLAPGRAYEQYF. In DNA form, the CDR3 reads TGTGCCAGCAGCTTGGCCCCGGGCCGCGCCTACGAGCAGTACTTC. The chain uses TRBV5-5 and TRBJ2-7; D not resolved. The V end lost 0 bases, the J end lost 2 bases, and 12 bases lay between the germline ends. Germline lookup yields CDR1 SGHKS and CDR2 YYEKEE (reference sequence). The CDR3 has 15 residues.

The chain links TRBV28 to TRBJ2-1; D gene unclear. The germline V and J ends were trimmed by 5 bases and 8 bases, with 19 bases remaining between them. This CDR3 contains 15 residues. Germline V gives CDR1 MDHEN, CDR2 SYDVKM. CDR3 sequence reads: CASSPINLGYDEQFF. CDR3 nucleotide sequence: TGTGCCAGCAGTCCCATAAATTTGGGTTATGATGAGCAGTTCTTC.

The CDR3 reads CASSLSRLKNNYEQYF. The CDR3, as DNA: TGTGCCAGCAGTTTATCGAGGCTCAAAAATAACTACGAGCAGTACTTC. This chain links TRBV27 with TRBJ2-7; D uncertain. This CDR3 comprises 16 residues. V was trimmed by 0 bases and J by 3 bases, leaving 15 bases between them. Germline V CDR1 and CDR2: MNHEY, SMNVEV (reference sequence).

This chain uses TRBV2 with TRBJ1-6; TRBD1 is a possible D gene (5 bases). Trimming stripped 4 bases from V and 6 bases from J, with 13 bases between. There are 15 residues in the CDR3. Per the germline V gene, CDR1 is SNHLY and CDR2 is FYNNEI. The CDR3 nucleotides are TGTGCCAGCAGTGGGGACGGGGTGGCTAATTCACCCCTCCACTTT. This gives the protein CASSGDGVANSPLHF.

This clone was detected only once. The CDR3: CATSRNRGGDVPYEQYF. CDR3 sequence (DNA): TGTGCCACCAGCAGAAATAGGGGAGGGGACGTCCCCTACGAGCAGTACTTC. The J gene is TRBJ2-7, the V gene TRBV15; 7 bases map to TRBD2. The V and J ends lost 2 bases and 2 bases, in that order; junction bases with no gene match: 12. Germline lookup yields CDR1 LNHNV and CDR2 YYDKDF (reference sequence). This CDR3 is 17 amino acids long.